This T cell receptor (beta chain) was retrieved from a study of T cells in women clearing cervical HPV infection. As to this clone: The read terminates 3 residues ahead of where the CDR3 ends, so the germline J gene completes it.

Cervical HPV DNA detected by MY09/MY11 PCR, typed by dot-blot. Here immunoSEQ multiplex PCR was the method, and the copy in TCRdb shows in-frame clones only, minus some. Recorded here are about 48,000 clones; the top ten clones represent about 1.5%. V was pared by 5 bases and J by 1 base, with 8 bases between. This CDR3 has 14 residues. From germline, CDR1 is SGHAT and CDR2 FQNNGV. The sequence derives from a woman between 18 and 70 years old with a cervical HPV16 infection that either progressed to CIN3+ or cleared (not recorded which). The material sequenced was blood buffy coat. The chain uses TRBV11-2 and TRBJ2-2; D remains ambiguous. The sequenced part of the CDR3 DNA is TGTGCCAGCAGCCCCGACTGGAACACCGGGGAG. Protein product: CASSPDWNTGE. The whole CDR3 region reads CASSPDWNTGELFF.